These 23 T cell receptor beta chains were all obtained from the same sample, sequenced in a study of spatial heterogeneity in lung cancer. Stated time point: sample taken at primary tumor resection. Each CDR3 protein is one row after TCRdb ran MiXCR on the 5' RACE reads. Of a few thousand distinct CDR3 sequences in the sample, approximately 9% were seen once. This material consisted of normal lung tissue next to the tumor, taken at surgery. The origin of the receptors is a female donor with early-stage non-small cell lung cancer.

By sample share, this clonotype is medium-sized. The gene calls are TRBV24-1 and TRBJ2-1, with 10 bases lining up with TRBD1. Germline V gives CDR1 KGHDR, CDR2 SFDVKD. This CDR3 has 16 residues. V dropped 4 bases and J dropped 8; count of bases not matched to a gene: 10. In DNA, the CDR3 is TGTGCCACCAGTGAGACCGGGACAGGGGCCCCGGATGAGCAGTTCTTC. Translating it yields CATSETGTGAPDEQFF.

By share, this clonotype counts as medium-sized. The CDR3 sequence: CASSYSRTGVGYTF. CDR3 in DNA: TGTGCCAGCAGTTACTCGAGGACAGGGGTCGGCTACACCTTC. V is TRBV6-5 and J is TRBJ1-2; 9 positions match TRBD1. This CDR3 contains 14 residues. V shed 0 bases, J shed 8 bases, and the junction held 4 bases outside the gene matches. Per the germline V gene, CDR1 is MNHEY and CDR2 is SVGAGI.

This clonotype rates as medium-sized. CDR3 coding DNA: TGCGCCAGCAGCTTGGGCCACAGGGACCCGAACACCGGGGAGCTGTTTTTT. Protein: CASSLGHRDPNTGELFF. The rearrangement links TRBV5-1 to TRBJ2-2; D may be TRBD1 (6 bases). This CDR3 is built from 17 residues. Trimming took off 0 bases at V and 0 bases at J, with 12 bases between the two ends. From germline, CDR1 is SGHRS and CDR2 YFSETQ.

In this sample, this clonotype turned up many times. The chain combines TRBV20-1 with TRBJ1-1; possibly TRBD1 for D (5 bases). The length of the CDR3 is 13 residues. CDR1 and CDR2 from the germline V gene are DFQATT and SNEGSKA (reference sequence). Trimming cost V 4 bases and J 1 base, with 10 bases left between them. The CDR3 DNA follows: TGCAGTGCTATACAAGGGGCGAACACTGAAGCTTTCTTT. Protein: CSAIQGANTEAFF.

This clonotype was seen repeatedly, ten times or more. CDR3 amino acids: CASSYDAGGDTQYF. CDR3 bases: TGTGCCAGCAGTTACGACGCCGGGGGAGATACGCAGTATTTT. The rearrangement links TRBV6-6 to TRBJ2-3; perhaps TRBD2 as D (6 bases). Germline V lookup: CDR1 MNHNY, CDR2 SVGAGI (reference sequence). This CDR3 has 14 residues. V dropped 2 bases and J dropped 5 bases, with 11 bases sitting between them.

By its share, this clonotype is medium-sized. The V gene is TRBV7-9, the J gene TRBJ2-7; tentatively, D is TRBD1 (6 bases). The germline gives CDR1 SEHNR, CDR2 FQNEAQ (reference sequence). V was pared by 3 bases and J by 4 bases, with 16 bases between. The CDR3 covers 15 residues. The CDR3 region is CASSLGQGTGYEQYV. In DNA, the CDR3 is TGTGCCAGCAGCTTGGGGCAGGGGACGGGTTACGAGCAGTACGTC.

This clonotype appeared many times. The chain couples TRBV18 to TRBJ2-1; 10 nucleotides align to TRBD2. CDR1 is KGHSH and CDR2 is LQKENI in the germline V gene. The CDR3 sequence is 16 residues long. Trimming removed 2 bases from V and 7 bases from J; junction bases left unmatched: 8. The CDR3 DNA sequence: TGTGCCAGCTCACCAATGAGGCAGCGGGAGGGGAATGAGCAGTTCTTC. It encodes CASSPMRQREGNEQFF.

This clonotype was observed a handful of times. The chain is built from TRBV3-1 and TRBJ1-5; no firm D call. Germline V gene data show CDR1 as LGHDT and CDR2 as YNNKEL (reference sequence). Deletions cut 5 bases from V and 3 bases from J, with 8 bases between. The CDR3 runs to 13 residues. CDR3 in amino acids: CASSNGINQPQHF. CDR3 nucleotide sequence: TGTGCCAGCAGCAACGGGATCAATCAGCCCCAGCATTTT.

By frequency in the sample, this clonotype is medium-sized. This chain uses TRBV29-1 with TRBJ2-5, with TRBD2 matching 10 bases. The germline V gene encodes CDR1 SQVTM and CDR2 ANQGSEA. The CDR3 has 11 residues. The V segment lost 5 bases and the J segment 14 bases; nucleotides outside the gene matches: 8. This chain's CDR3 is CSVSLAGAPYF. The CDR3 DNA reads as TGCAGCGTTTCTCTAGCGGGGGCCCCATACTTC. Together with reference TRBV29-1 and TRBJ2-5, the CDR3 gives the full variable domain: SAVISQKPSRDICQRGTSLTIQCQVDSQVTMMFWYRQQPGQSLTLIATANQGSEATYESGFVIDKFPISRPNLTFSTLTVSNMSPEDSSIYLCSVSLAGAPYFGPGTRLLVL.

This clonotype was seen more than once but under ten times. The gene calls are TRBV7-2 and TRBJ2-3; no definite D call. This CDR3 spans 19 amino acids. Trimming pared 7 bases from V and 4 bases from J, leaving 30 bases between. Germline assignment: CDR1 SGHTA and CDR2 FQGNSA. The CDR3 sequence is CASTMVLYRFKRVPDTQYF. In nucleotides, the CDR3 is TGTGCCAGCACTATGGTACTATATCGATTTAAACGCGTCCCAGATACGCAGTATTTT.

This clonotype is labeled medium-sized. The genes are TRBV6-6 and TRBJ2-2; TRBD1 matches 9 bases. Germline trimming cut 0 bases from V and 8 bases from J; bases unmatched to any gene: 7. Germline assignment: CDR1 MNHNY and CDR2 SVGAGI (reference sequence). The CDR3 loop spans 16 amino acids. In DNA form, the CDR3 reads TGTGCCAGCAGTTACTCCAGGGGACAGGGACCGGGGGAGCTGTTTTTT. It is translated as CASSYSRGQGPGELFF.

This clonotype is termed medium-sized (0.01 to 0.1%). The chain joins TRBV7-9 to TRBJ2-2; D remains ambiguous. CDR3 length equals 12 residues. In germline, CDR1 is SEHNR, CDR2 FQNEAQ (reference sequence). Trimming pared 10 bases from V and 1 base from J, leaving 7 bases between. CDR3 residues: CATSMNTGELFF. Written as DNA, the CDR3 is TGTGCCACCTCTATGAACACCGGGGAGCTGTTTTTT.

This clonotype is labeled as medium-sized. V usage is TRBV6-2 or TRBV6-3 and J usage is TRBJ2-1, with D hard to call. The germline gives CDR1 MNHEY, CDR2 SVGEGT. This CDR3 spans 12 amino acids. V dropped 4 bases and J dropped 5 bases, with 6 bases sitting between them. In nucleotides, the CDR3 is TGTGCCAGCAGTTCGACCAACAATGAGCAGTTCTTC. Its translation is CASSSTNNEQFF.

This clonotype was counted many times. This sequence joins TRBV20-1 and TRBJ1-4; possible D gene TRBD1, 5 bases. This CDR3 has 14 amino acids. V was trimmed by 3 bases and J by 7 bases, leaving 15 bases between them. Germline V gene data show CDR1 as DFQATT and CDR2 as SNEGSKA (reference sequence). The CDR3 sequence is CSARAAGSGEKLFF. Written as DNA, the CDR3 is TGCAGTGCTAGGGCCGCAGGGTCTGGTGAAAAACTGTTTTTT.

This clonotype is judged medium-sized. V and J are TRBV4-1 and TRBJ2-4, with 8 bases identical to TRBD2. This CDR3 has 15 amino acids. From germline, CDR1 is MGHRA and CDR2 YSYEKL. The junction had 7 bases not matched to a gene; V was cut back by 2 bases and J by 7 bases. In DNA form, the CDR3 reads TGCGCCAGCAGCCAACCGACTAGCGATCATAACATTCAGTACTTC. This gives the protein CASSQPTSDHNIQYF.

This clonotype is medium-sized in the sample. The chain recombines TRBV7-2 with TRBJ2-7, with D tentatively TRBD2 (6 bases). The ends were cut back, 5 bases at V and 2 bases at J, with 16 bases in the middle. CDR3 size: 15 residues. The germline CDR1 and CDR2 sequences are SGHTA and FQGNSA. The CDR3, as DNA: TGTGCCAGCAGCCCCCACCCGGGGGAAGCCTACGAGCAGTACTTC. Protein sequence: CASSPHPGEAYEQYF.

V usage is TRBV3-1 and J usage is TRBJ1-2; weak D call: TRBD1 (6 bases). The ends were cut back, 3 bases at V and 4 bases at J, with 18 bases in the middle. The CDR3 sequence is 16 residues long. Germline values: CDR1 LGHDT, CDR2 YNNKEL (reference sequence). In DNA, the CDR3 is TGTGCCAGCAGCCACGGGACAAAAGGAGCCATCTATGGCTACACCTTC. Translation: CASSHGTKGAIYGYTF.

Judged by abundance, this clonotype is medium-sized. The chain is built from TRBV7-2 and TRBJ2-5, with TRBD2 matching over 9 bases. The junction had 6 bases not matched to a gene; V was cut back by 5 bases and J by 2 bases. CDR3 length: 15 amino acids. CDR1 and CDR2 from the germline V gene are SGHTA and FQGNSA. This chain's CDR3 is CASSIGTSRQETQYF. The CDR3 DNA reads TGTGCCAGCAGCATTGGGACTAGCAGGCAAGAGACCCAGTACTTC.

This chain connects TRBV5-1 to TRBJ1-1, with D perhaps matching TRBD1 (6 bases). The CDR3 extends over 12 amino acids. Trimming stripped 4 bases from V and 3 bases from J, with 7 bases between. In germline, CDR1 is SGHRS, CDR2 YFSETQ. CDR3 nucleotides: TGCGCCAGCAGCACAGGGTACACTGAAGCTTTCTTT. Translation gives CASSTGYTEAFF.

By share of the sample, this clonotype is medium-sized. The V call is TRBV6-5, the J call TRBJ2-3; D might be TRBD1 or TRBD2, each matching 5 bases. Trimming took 2 bases from V and 5 from J, leaving 11 bases between them. Germline V CDR1 and CDR2: MNHEY, SVGAGI. This CDR3 has 14 amino acids. DNA of the CDR3: TGTGCCAGCAGTTACAACGGGGCGAGAGATACGCAGTATTTT. Translation: CASSYNGARDTQYF.

This clonotype was recorded at least ten times. The rearrangement joins TRBV3-1 to TRBJ2-5; D call uncertain. Germline loops: CDR1 LGHDT, CDR2 YNNKEL (reference sequence). CDR3 length: 11 amino acids. Between the trimmed V and J ends, which lost 2 bases and 8 bases, there was a span of 6 bases. The chain's CDR3 is CASSQIQTQYF. The CDR3, as DNA: TGTGCCAGCAGCCAAATACAAACCCAGTACTTC.

This clonotype was observed many times. This chain joins TRBV29-1 and TRBJ1-1; D perhaps matches TRBD1 (5 bases). V lost 2 bases, J lost 4 bases, and 14 bases lay in between. Germline V gene data show CDR1 as SQVTM and CDR2 as ANQGSEA. There are 14 residues in the CDR3. This CDR3 is CSVEFGTQGTEAFF. DNA for the CDR3: TGCAGCGTTGAATTTGGGACCCAGGGCACTGAAGCTTTCTTT.

By sample share, this clonotype is medium-sized. This chain links TRBV5-5 with TRBJ1-5, with D unclear. The CDR3 loop spans 12 amino acids. Trimming pared 0 bases from V and 9 bases from J, leaving 7 bases between. Germline V gene lookup returns CDR1 SGHKS and CDR2 YYEKEE (reference sequence). CDR3: CASSLEGGPQHF. The CDR3 DNA reads as TGTGCCAGCAGCTTGGAGGGAGGGCCCCAGCATTTT.